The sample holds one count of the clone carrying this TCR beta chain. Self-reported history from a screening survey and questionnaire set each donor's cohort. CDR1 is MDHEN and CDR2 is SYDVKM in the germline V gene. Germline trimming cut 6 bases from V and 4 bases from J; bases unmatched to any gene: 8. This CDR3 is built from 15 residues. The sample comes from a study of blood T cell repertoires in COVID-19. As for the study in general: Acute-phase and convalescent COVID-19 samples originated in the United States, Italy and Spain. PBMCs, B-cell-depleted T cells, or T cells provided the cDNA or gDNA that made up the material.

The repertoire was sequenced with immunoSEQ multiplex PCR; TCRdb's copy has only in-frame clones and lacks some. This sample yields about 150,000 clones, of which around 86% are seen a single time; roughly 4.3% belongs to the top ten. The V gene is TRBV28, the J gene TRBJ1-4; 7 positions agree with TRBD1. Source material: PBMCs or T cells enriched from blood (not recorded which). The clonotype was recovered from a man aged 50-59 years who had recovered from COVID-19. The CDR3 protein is CASSEAGTVNEKLFF. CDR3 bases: TGTGCCAGCAGCGAAGCCGGGACAGTTAATGAAAAACTGTTTTTT.